The 16 T cell receptor beta chains reported below all come from one sample, sequenced in a study of monozygotic twins with cystic fibrosis. The method was immunoSEQ multiplex PCR; TCRdb's version includes in-frame clones alone and lacks a portion of them. The repertoire holds about 32,000 clones, roughly 90% seen once, with approximately 1% in the top ten. The sequenced material came from blood. All receptors come from a girl aged 2 to 9 with cystic fibrosis.

The V call is TRBV27, the J call TRBJ1-3; 8 bases line up with TRBD1. This CDR3 is 15 amino acids long. Trimming at V came to 6 bases and at J to 4 bases, leaving 8 bases not matched to a gene. Germline CDR1 reads MNHEY; CDR2 reads SMNVEV (reference sequence). CDR3 in amino acids: CASSRTGGVGNTIYF. As DNA, the CDR3 is TGTGCCAGCAGCCGTACAGGGGGTGTCGGAAACACCATATATTTT.

J is TRBJ1-2 and V is TRBV7-9; D is unresolved. Trimming left V 5 bases short and J 6 bases short, with 16 bases between. Germline V gives CDR1 SEHNR, CDR2 FQNEAQ (reference sequence). The CDR3 is made up of 14 amino acids. CDR3 nucleotides: TGTGCCAGCAGCGGAGGTCCCGGGTATGATGGCTACACCTTC. Amino acid sequence: CASSGGPGYDGYTF.

The count of this clone is one. V and J are TRBV2 and TRBJ2-5; D may be TRBD2 (5 bases). The CDR3 covers 14 residues. The V gene's germline CDR1 is SNHLY and CDR2 FYNNEI. With 1 base removed from V and 1 base from J, the gap between germline ends came to 7 bases. The DNA for the CDR3 is TGTGCCAGCAGTGAAGTAGCGATCCAAGAGACCCAGTACTTC. It encodes CASSEVAIQETQYF.

The rearrangement links TRBV18 to TRBJ1-1; D call uncertain. CDR1 is KGHSH, CDR2 LQKENI, per germline. V gave up 3 bases and J gave up 2 bases, with 16 bases separating them. This CDR3 is 16 amino acids long. The CDR3 loop is CASSPIRATLNTEAFF. The DNA for the CDR3 is TGTGCCAGCTCACCGATTCGGGCAACCTTAAACACTGAAGCTTTCTTT.

The chain has TRBV11-2 and TRBJ1-1, with 7 bases identical to TRBD1. Germline-derived CDR1 and CDR2 are SGHAT and FQNNGV. Trimming took 5 bases from V and 0 from J; bases not matched to a gene: 12. The CDR3 runs 17 residues. CDR3 protein: CASSPKGPGQMNTEAFF. The DNA of the CDR3 is TGTGCCAGCAGCCCAAAGGGCCCGGGACAGATGAACACTGAAGCTTTCTTT.

The V call is TRBV7-2, the J call TRBJ1-3; D not certain. Germline assignment: CDR1 SGHTA and CDR2 FQGNSA. The CDR3 consists of 11 residues. V dropped 5 bases and J dropped 8 bases, with 7 bases sitting between them. CDR3 sequence reads: CASSPRDTIYF. In DNA form, the CDR3 reads TGTGCCAGCAGCCCTAGGGACACCATATATTTT.

The rearrangement uses TRBV19 and TRBJ1-1; 10 nucleotides align to TRBD1. V trimming: 7 bases; J trimming: 4 bases; junction bases outside the gene matches: 3. Germline V lookup: CDR1 LNHDA, CDR2 SQIVND (reference sequence). The CDR3 is 13 amino acids. CDR3: CASNRQGATEAFF. The CDR3 DNA sequence: TGTGCCAGTAACCGACAGGGGGCCACTGAAGCTTTCTTT.

The chain uses TRBV19 and TRBJ1-5; TRBD1 aligns across 7 bases. The CDR3 runs to 15 residues. The germline V gene has CDR1 LNHDA and CDR2 SQIVND (reference sequence). With V trimmed by 3 bases and J by 4 bases, 6 bases remained unmatched. CDR3 DNA sequence: TGTGCCAGTAGTATTTATGGGACAGATAATCAGCCCCAGCATTTT. Its translation: CASSIYGTDNQPQHF. Full variable domain (remainder filled in from reference TRBV19 and TRBJ1-5): DGGITQSPKYLFRKEGQNVTLSCEQNLNHDAMYWYRQDPGQGLRLIYYSQIVNDFQKGDIAEGYSVSREKKESFPLTVTSAQKNPTAFYLCASSIYGTDNQPQHFGDGTRLSIL.

The rearrangement joins TRBV7-9 to TRBJ2-2; the match to TRBD1 covers 9 bases. The CDR3 spans 16 residues. Germline-derived CDR1 and CDR2 are SEHNR and FQNEAQ (reference sequence). V was clipped by 6 bases and J by 5 bases; unmatched bases: 10. This chain's CDR3 is CASSHPGQGDTGELFF. As DNA, the CDR3 is TGTGCCAGCAGTCATCCGGGACAGGGAGATACCGGGGAGCTGTTTTTT.

The genes are TRBV28 and TRBJ1-2; 9 bases match TRBD1. Germline CDR1 reads MDHEN; CDR2 reads SYDVKM. Trimming took 5 bases from V and 6 from J; bases not matched to a gene: 7. This CDR3 contains 14 residues. CDR3 loop: CASSQTGGSDGYTF. DNA for the CDR3: TGTGCCAGCAGTCAAACAGGGGGCTCGGATGGCTACACCTTC.

CDR3 in amino acids: CASSEWGQGWNQPQHF. CDR3 nucleotide sequence: TGTGCCAGCAGTGAATGGGGACAGGGCTGGAATCAGCCCCAGCATTTT. J is TRBJ1-5 and V is TRBV2; 9 bases map to TRBD1. Germline CDR1 is SNHLY and CDR2 is FYNNEI. CDR3 size: 16 residues. Trimming removed 2 bases from V and 4 bases from J; junction bases left unmatched: 6. Full variable domain (remainder filled in from reference TRBV2 and TRBJ1-5): EPEVTQTPSHQVTQMGQEVILRCVPISNHLYFYWYRQILGQKVEFLVSFYNNEISEKSEIFDDQFSVERPDGSNFTLKIRSTKLEDSAMYFCASSEWGQGWNQPQHFGDGTRLSIL.

Here the CDR3 reads CASSLGGFWNSPLHF. DNA for the CDR3: TGCGCCAGCAGCTTGGGAGGGTTCTGGAATTCACCCCTCCACTTT. The chain employs TRBV5-1 and TRBJ1-6; D gene ambiguous. The ends were cut back, 0 bases at V and 7 bases at J, with 11 bases in the middle. This CDR3 spans 15 amino acids. Germline V gene lookup returns CDR1 SGHRS and CDR2 YFSETQ.

CDR3 amino acids: CASSPMGGGTQETQYF. CDR3 sequence (DNA): TGCGCCAGCAGCCCAATGGGAGGGGGGACCCAAGAGACCCAGTACTTC. The chain has TRBV5-1 and TRBJ2-5; maybe TRBD2 (7 bases). Germline V gene data show CDR1 as SGHRS and CDR2 as YFSETQ. V lost 4 bases to trimming and J lost 1 base, with 17 bases between them. The CDR3 totals 16 residues.

CDR3 loop: CASSIPTSGGSYNEQFF. As DNA, the CDR3 is TGTGCCAGCAGTATCCCGACTAGCGGGGGCTCCTACAATGAGCAGTTCTTC. V is TRBV27 and J is TRBJ2-1; 12 positions agree with TRBD2. The CDR3 loop spans 17 amino acids. CDR1 is MNHEY and CDR2 is SMNVEV in the germline V gene (reference sequence). With V trimmed by 5 bases and J by 0 bases, 5 bases remained unmatched.

V is TRBV7-9 and J is TRBJ2-7, with D tentatively TRBD2 (5 bases). Trimming took off 5 bases at V and 0 bases at J, with 20 bases between the two ends. The germline gives CDR1 SEHNR, CDR2 FQNEAQ (reference sequence). The CDR3 length is 17 residues. The CDR3 spells CASSAASPTKISYEQYF. The DNA of the CDR3 is TGTGCCAGCAGCGCTGCCTCACCGACTAAAATCTCCTACGAGCAGTACTTC.

V usage is TRBV19 and J usage is TRBJ1-4; unclear D gene. Germline CDR1 reads LNHDA; CDR2 reads SQIVND (reference sequence). This CDR3 spans 16 amino acids. V was pared by 8 bases and J by 0 bases, with 16 bases between. The CDR3 DNA reads as TGTGCCAGTTCCACCTTAAAGTCTGCAACTAATGAAAAACTGTTTTTT. This codes for CASSTLKSATNEKLFF.